A selection of T cell receptor beta chains follows, all from one sample in a study of T cell responses to AZD1222 COVID-19 vaccine. Sequencing was performed with immunoSEQ multiplex PCR; in TCRdb, only in-frame clones are kept and a portion is missing. The sample holds about 92,000 clones, around 90% seen once. The sample here was peripheral blood, taken on day 0 of AZD1222 vaccination. These receptors all stem from an adult in good health. The conserved cysteine and the conserved F or W are not part of the CDR3 here. Rows give clone size only sometimes, using once, few, many, or a class for an expanded clone.

J gene | clone size | V gene | CDR3 protein
TRBJ2-7 | - | TRBV5-4 | ASSSYRGMVQY
TRBJ1-2 | once | TRBV5-5 | ASSGNIGSNYGYT
TRBJ1-1 | once | TRBV28 | ASSRTGGNTEAF
TRBJ1-3 | once | TRBV3-1/TRBV3-2 | ASSARSSAGNTIY
TRBJ1-3 | - | TRBV16 | ASSQLSGQISGNTIY
TRBJ1-1 | - | TRBV27 | ASSTGQGARYTEAF
TRBJ2-3 | - | TRBV9 | ASSPRGPDTQY
TRBJ2-7 | - | TRBV6-5 | ASSRDRIGYEQY
TRBJ2-7 | - | TRBV4-3 | ASSQDKGLPSYEQY
TRBJ2-7 | - | TRBV6-2/TRBV6-3 | ASSSNRGYEQY
TRBJ2-2 | - | TRBV7-2 | ASNQLAGGGGELF
TRBJ2-7 | - | TRBV3-1/TRBV3-2 | ASSQDSKDNYEQY
TRBJ1-4 | - | TRBV18 | ASSPLRARATNEKLF
TRBJ2-7 | - | TRBV10-3 | AIRAHTSMYEQY
TRBJ1-2 | - | TRBV9 | ASSRDGSYGYT